This is a list of T cell receptor beta chains from one sample in a study of T cells after yellow fever vaccination. TCRdb processed the 5' RACE reads anew with MiXCR; each CDR3 protein has one entry. The sample lists 250,000 to 400,000 distinct CDR3 sequences, over 3.5% seen once, with roughly a fifth in the top ten. The input for sequencing was PBMCs, taken 15 days after the yellow fever booster vaccination. These receptors were collected from a man aged 18 to 30 who received the YFV17D yellow fever vaccine. CDR3s include the opening cysteine and the closing phenylalanine or tryptophan. Each record gives: J gene, clone size, D gene, V gene, CDR3 protein, CDR3 DNA. The D gene is left open where the match is weak. The size entry is marked missing in some rows and otherwise reads once, few, many or a size class.

TRBJ2-3 - TRBD1 TRBV6-2/TRBV6-3 CASSWDRESTDTQYF TGTGCCAGCAGTTGGGACAGGGAGAGCACAGATACGCAGTATTTT
TRBJ2-2 many - TRBV12-3/TRBV12-4 CASFGPSNTGELFF TGTGCCAGCTTCGGACCGTCAAACACCGGGGAGCTGTTTTTT
TRBJ2-1 - TRBD2 TRBV7-2 CASSFVAGERYNEQFF TGTGCCAGCAGCTTTGTAGCGGGGGAGAGGTACAATGAGCAGTTCTTC
TRBJ1-5 - TRBD1 TRBV2 CASTRGLSSNQPQHF TGTGCCAGCACCAGGGGGTTGTCCAGCAATCAGCCCCAGCATTTT
TRBJ2-3 few - TRBV4-1 CASSPLARGDTQYF TGCGCCAGCAGCCCTCTGGCGAGAGGAGATACGCAGTATTTT
TRBJ2-3 many - TRBV7-2 CASSLLDRGHGTQYF TGTGCCAGCAGCTTACTTGATCGGGGCCATGGTACGCAGTATTTT
TRBJ1-1 many TRBD1 TRBV19 CASSIDSRRSLQGADTEAFF TGTGCCAGTAGTATAGATAGCAGACGCTCCTTACAGGGGGCGGACACTGAAGCTTTCTTT
TRBJ1-1 many - TRBV28 CASSFGTTMNTEAFF TGTGCCAGCAGTTTTGGGACGACCATGAACACTGAAGCTTTCTTT
TRBJ2-3 few TRBD2 TRBV5-8 CASNPSGISTDTQYF TGTGCCAGCAACCCTAGCGGGATTAGCACAGATACGCAGTATTTT
TRBJ1-2 - - TRBV7-2 CASSPGPDYGYTF TGTGCCAGCAGCCCAGGACCGGACTATGGCTACACCTTC
TRBJ2-5 few - TRBV5-4 CASSLVDSSVETQYF TGTGCCAGCAGCTTGGTTGACAGCTCCGTGGAGACCCAGTACTTC
TRBJ1-5 many - TRBV12-3/TRBV12-4 CASSFWQVGNQPQHF TGTGCCAGCAGTTTTTGGCAGGTTGGCAATCAGCCCCAGCATTTT
TRBJ1-4 - TRBD1 TRBV10-3 CAISKDRTNEKLFF TGTGCCATCAGTAAGGACAGGACTAATGAAAAACTGTTTTTT
TRBJ2-3 many - TRBV12-3/TRBV12-4 CASSRSGNTDTQYF TGTGCCAGCAGTCGCTCGGGGAACACAGATACGCAGTATTTT
TRBJ2-6 many - TRBV7-9 CANPPGLGANVLTF TGTGCCAACCCTCCAGGGTTGGGGGCCAACGTCCTGACTTTC
TRBJ1-5 many - TRBV7-8 CASSLAGRSNQPQHF TGTGCCAGCAGCTTAGCAGGCAGGAGCAATCAGCCCCAGCATTTT
TRBJ2-1 many - TRBV6-2/TRBV6-3 CASRDSKVGNEQFF TGTGCCAGCAGGGACTCTAAGGTAGGGAATGAGCAGTTCTTC
TRBJ1-1 many - TRBV20-1 CSARDWGAEAFF TGCAGTGCTAGAGACTGGGGGGCTGAAGCTTTCTTT
TRBJ2-3 - - TRBV4-3 CASSQGSGLQTDTQYF TGCGCCAGCAGCCAAGGTTCCGGACTCCAAACAGATACGCAGTATTTT
TRBJ2-5 many TRBD2 TRBV20-1 CSASPAGGETQYF TGCAGTGCTAGCCCAGCGGGGGGAGAGACCCAGTACTTC
TRBJ2-4 many - TRBV7-2 CASSPNLPKVQYF TGTGCCAGCAGCCCGAATCTACCAAAGGTTCAGTACTTC
TRBJ2-1 many - TRBV5-6 CASSLAAGLQGEQFF TGTGCCAGCAGCTTGGCCGCGGGGCTCCAAGGTGAGCAGTTCTTC
TRBJ2-3 many - TRBV7-8 CASSVGHLTDTQYF TGTGCCAGCAGTGTGGGACACTTAACAGATACGCAGTATTTT
TRBJ1-1 - TRBD1 TRBV12-3/TRBV12-4 CASGGAWGQSEAFF TGTGCCAGCGGCGGAGCGTGGGGACAGAGTGAAGCTTTCTTT
TRBJ1-1 few - TRBV10-2 CASSDRIGEAFF TGCGCCAGCAGTGATCGGATCGGTGAAGCTTTCTTT
TRBJ2-3 many - TRBV5-1 CASSLGGAQDTQYF TGCGCCAGCAGCTTAGGGGGGGCCCAAGATACGCAGTATTTT
TRBJ2-3 many - TRBV7-9 CASSPDSVTDTQYF TGTGCCAGCAGCCCGGACTCTGTCACAGATACGCAGTATTTT
TRBJ1-1 many - TRBV7-2 CASSQPRDAGLAFF TGTGCCAGCAGCCAGCCGCGGGACGCAGGCCTAGCTTTCTTT
TRBJ1-3 few - TRBV12-3/TRBV12-4 CASSPPGHGSWLTIYF TGTGCCAGCAGCCCACCGGGACACGGTTCTTGGCTCACCATATATTTT
TRBJ2-1 many - TRBV5-1 CASSLVLGTSSYNEQFF TGCGCCAGCAGCTTGGTGCTCGGGACGAGCTCCTACAATGAGCAGTTCTTC
TRBJ1-5 few - TRBV27 CASSPLFRQPQHF TGTGCCAGCAGTCCCCTCTTTCGTCAGCCCCAGCATTTT
TRBJ2-3 few TRBD1 TRBV6-1 CASTLGQGPDTQYF TGTGCCAGCACTCTTGGACAGGGTCCAGATACGCAGTATTTT
TRBJ1-1 few - TRBV27 CASSPWTGRANTEAFF TGTGCCAGCAGTCCCTGGACGGGGCGCGCGAACACTGAAGCTTTCTTT
TRBJ1-3 few TRBD1 TRBV20-1 CSARDLDRGGNTIYF TGCAGTGCTAGAGATTTGGACAGGGGAGGAAACACCATATATTTT
TRBJ2-5 many - TRBV12-3/TRBV12-4 CASSPPPGTPTRETQYF TGTGCCAGCAGTCCCCCGCCAGGGACGCCGACACGGGAGACCCAGTACTTC
TRBJ2-3 many - TRBV5-1 CASSFSTNTDTQYF TGCGCCAGCAGCTTCTCTACTAACACAGATACGCAGTATTTT
TRBJ2-1 - - TRBV12-3/TRBV12-4 CASTSLTSKSYNEQFF TGTGCCAGCACCTCGCTGACTAGTAAGTCCTACAATGAGCAGTTCTTC
TRBJ2-6 few - TRBV4-3 CASSPRGPGANVLTF TGCGCCAGCAGTCCCAGGGGTCCTGGGGCCAACGTCCTGACTTTC
TRBJ1-2 few TRBD1 TRBV4-3 CASSQLDRAGGYTF TGCGCCAGCAGCCAACTAGACAGGGCGGGTGGCTACACCTTC
TRBJ1-5 many - TRBV6-6 CASKEGGVEQPQHF TGTGCCAGCAAAGAGGGGGGGGTTGAACAGCCCCAGCATTTT
TRBJ2-1 few - TRBV5-6 CASSPSTSRGNEQFF TGTGCCAGCAGCCCTTCCACCTCGCGGGGCAATGAGCAGTTCTTC
TRBJ1-5 - - TRBV4-1 CASSQVWQLSNQPQHF TGCGCCAGCAGCCAAGTGTGGCAGTTGAGCAATCAGCCCCAGCATTTT
TRBJ2-3 many TRBD2 TRBV29-1 CSVSLTRGGADTQYF TGCAGCGTTTCTCTGACTAGGGGAGGGGCAGATACGCAGTATTTT
TRBJ2-7 many - TRBV20-1 CSASTPIAYEQYF TGCAGTGCTAGTACGCCGATTGCCTACGAGCAGTACTTC
TRBJ2-1 - TRBD1 TRBV5-1 CASSPGTEFSNEQFF TGCGCCAGCAGCCCCGGGACAGAGTTTTCCAATGAGCAGTTCTTC
TRBJ2-4 many TRBD2 TRBV7-9 CASSFGLASDIQYF TGTGCCAGCAGCTTCGGACTAGCGTCAGACATTCAGTACTTC
TRBJ1-4 many - TRBV28 CASSLTGANEKLFF TGTGCCAGCAGTTTAACCGGGGCTAATGAAAAACTGTTTTTT
TRBJ2-3 few - TRBV7-7 CASSPVGASDTQYF TGTGCCAGCAGCCCCGTAGGGGCGAGTGATACGCAGTATTTT
TRBJ2-5 many TRBD2 TRBV15 CATSPTGGTETQYF TGTGCCACCAGCCCTACGGGGGGAACGGAGACCCAGTACTTC
TRBJ2-2 few - TRBV7-7 CASSRGLGNTGELFF TGTGCCAGCAGCCGAGGATTGGGGAACACCGGGGAGCTGTTTTTT
TRBJ2-4 many - TRBV10-2 CASSEHSLNIQYF TGCGCCAGCAGTGAACACTCGCTGAACATTCAGTACTTC
TRBJ1-2 many TRBD1 TRBV6-5 CASSTLEGGPYGYTF TGTGCCAGCAGTACCCTCGAAGGGGGCCCCTATGGCTACACCTTC
TRBJ1-1 few - TRBV29-1 CSVDTWGTEAFF TGCAGCGTTGATACATGGGGAACTGAAGCTTTCTTT